A selection of T cell receptor beta chains follows, all from one sample in a study of cytomegalovirus exposure and HLA in healthy donors. The repertoire was sequenced with immunoSEQ multiplex PCR; TCRdb's copy has only in-frame clones and lacks some. The data contain 45,000 to 60,000 clones, over 70% of them singletons. Sequenced material: PBMCs. The receptors were sampled from a man in his late teens or twenties in good health and CMV-seronegative. Each CDR3 is given with its conserved first and last residue. D genes are given only for firm matches. The size entry is marked missing in some rows and otherwise reads once, few, many or a size class.

CDR3nt	CDR3aa	abundance	v_gene	d_gene	j_gene
TGTGCCAGCAGTCAGGGACAGGCCAACTACGAGCAGTACTTC	CASSQGQANYEQYF	.	TRBV6-1	TRBD1	TRBJ2-7
TGTGCCAGCGCCAGGTCAGGTGGCTTCGAATCCTACGAGCAGTACTTC	CASARSGGFESYEQYF	once	TRBV9	.	TRBJ2-7
TGTGCCAGCAGTGGGCGACAGAGAGCTACCTACGAGCAGTACTTC	CASSGRQRATYEQYF	few	TRBV6-1	.	TRBJ2-7
TGTGCCTGGAGTCCGGGACAGAGGCAGACCCAGTACTTC	CAWSPGQRQTQYF	.	TRBV30	TRBD1	TRBJ2-5
TGTGCCAGCAGTGAAGCGCCTCAAGCATACAATGAGCAGTTCTTC	CASSEAPQAYNEQFF	.	TRBV6-1	.	TRBJ2-1
TGCGCCAGCAGACAAGGAGAGGGACAGGGACATGCTTTCTTT	CASRQGEGQGHAFF	.	TRBV4-1	TRBD1	TRBJ1-1
TGCGCCAGCAGCCCCGGGCGGGCTGTGGGATTTATCTACGAGCAGTACTTC	CASSPGRAVGFIYEQYF	.	TRBV4-1	.	TRBJ2-7
TGTGCCAGCAGCTTGGTTGCCGGGACAGGGTGGTATGAGCAGTTCTTC	CASSLVAGTGWYEQFF	few	TRBV5-6	TRBD1	TRBJ2-1
TGTGCCAGCAGTCCTCAGGGGGAAATTCAGCCCCAGCATTTT	CASSPQGEIQPQHF	.	TRBV7-9	TRBD1	TRBJ1-5
TGTGCCACCAGCAGACCCCGGGACAGGGGCTACGAGCAGTACTTC	CATSRPRDRGYEQYF	.	TRBV15	TRBD1	TRBJ2-7
TGTGCCTGGAGGGCCCAAGGGGGGGGCTATGGCTACACCTTC	CAWRAQGGGYGYTF	.	TRBV30	.	TRBJ1-2
TGTGCCGGGGGACAGGCAAAGGAGCAGTACTTC	CAGGQAKEQYF	few	TRBV30	TRBD1	TRBJ2-7
TGCGCCAGCAGCCAAGAAATGGACAGGGCCTATGGCTACACCTTC	CASSQEMDRAYGYTF	.	TRBV4-3	TRBD1	TRBJ1-2
TGCGCCAGCAGCCCGTCGGAGCGGGCGTACTACAATGAGCAGTTCTTC	CASSPSERAYYNEQFF	.	TRBV4-1	.	TRBJ2-1
TGCGCCAGCAGCTGGGGACAGGGATTAAACACTGAAGCTTTCTTT	CASSWGQGLNTEAFF	few	TRBV5-1	TRBD1	TRBJ1-1
TGCGCCAGCAGCCAAGATAGGGGACAGGGAAGTATTGGGGCCAACGTCCTGACTTTC	CASSQDRGQGSIGANVLTF	few	TRBV4-3	TRBD1	TRBJ2-6
TGTGCCAGCAGCGCCATGCGCGGTACCTACGAGCAGTACTTC	CASSAMRGTYEQYF	.	TRBV6-1	.	TRBJ2-7
TGTGCCAGCAGCTTACGACAGGGAACCTACGAGCAGTACTTC	CASSLRQGTYEQYF	few	TRBV11-2	TRBD1	TRBJ2-7
TGTGCCAGCAGACAGGAGGACAGTTTCTACGAGCAGTACTTC	CASRQEDSFYEQYF	.	TRBV6-5	.	TRBJ2-7
TGTGCCTGGAGTGTAGAGGTAGGCACAGATACGCAGTATTTT	CAWSVEVGTDTQYF	few	TRBV30	.	TRBJ2-3
TGTGCCTGGGAACAGGGGCGATCTCAATTCTCTGGGGCCAACGTCCTGACTTTC	CAWEQGRSQFSGANVLTF	.	TRBV30	TRBD1	TRBJ2-6
TGCGCCAGCAGCTTCGGGACAGGCAGGGAGCAGTTCTTC	CASSFGTGREQFF	.	TRBV5-1	TRBD1	TRBJ2-1